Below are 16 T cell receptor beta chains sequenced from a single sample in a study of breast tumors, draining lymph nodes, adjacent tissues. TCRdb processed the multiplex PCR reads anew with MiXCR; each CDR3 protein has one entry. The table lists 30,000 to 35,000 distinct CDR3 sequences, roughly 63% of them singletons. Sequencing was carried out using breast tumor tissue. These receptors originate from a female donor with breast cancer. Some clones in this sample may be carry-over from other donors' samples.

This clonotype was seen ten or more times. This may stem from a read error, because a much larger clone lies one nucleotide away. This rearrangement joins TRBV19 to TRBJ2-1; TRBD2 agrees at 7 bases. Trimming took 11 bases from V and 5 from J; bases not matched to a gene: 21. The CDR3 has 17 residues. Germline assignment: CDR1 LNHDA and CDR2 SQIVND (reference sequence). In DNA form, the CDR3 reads TGTGCCGGTACTAGCACCGGGAGGCGGCGGGGAAACAATGAGCAGTTCTTC. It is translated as CAGTSTGRRRGNNEQFF.

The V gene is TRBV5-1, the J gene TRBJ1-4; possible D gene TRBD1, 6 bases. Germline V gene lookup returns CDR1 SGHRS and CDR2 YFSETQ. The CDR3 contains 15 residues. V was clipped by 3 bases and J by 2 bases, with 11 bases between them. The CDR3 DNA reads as TGCGCCAGCAGCTCGGGGGCTCTGACTAATGAAAAACTGTTTTTT. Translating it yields CASSSGALTNEKLFF.

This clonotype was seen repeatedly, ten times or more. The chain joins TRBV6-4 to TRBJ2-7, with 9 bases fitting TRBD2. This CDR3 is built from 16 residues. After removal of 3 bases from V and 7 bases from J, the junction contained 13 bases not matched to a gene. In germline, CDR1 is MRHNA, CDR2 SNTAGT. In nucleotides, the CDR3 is TGTGCCAGCAGTGAACCTAAAAGGGCGGGGGGGCGGGAGCAGTACTTC. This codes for CASSEPKRAGGREQYF.

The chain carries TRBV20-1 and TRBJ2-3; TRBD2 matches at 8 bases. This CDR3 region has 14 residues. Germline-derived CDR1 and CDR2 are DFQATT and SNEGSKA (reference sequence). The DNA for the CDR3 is TGCAGCGGAAGCGGGGGACTAGTAGCTGATACGCAGTATTTT. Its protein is CSGSGGLVADTQYF.

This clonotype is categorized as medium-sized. For the CDR3, the DNA is TGCGCCAGCAGCCAAGTAAGGGGACTAGCGGGATTCGGAGATACGCAGTATTTT. Its translation: CASSQVRGLAGFGDTQYF. The chain uses TRBV4-1 and TRBJ2-3; 13 bases align to TRBD2. The CDR3 is 18 residues long. J lost 5 bases, V lost 1 base, and 9 bases had no gene match. Germline V lookup: CDR1 MGHRA, CDR2 YSYEKL.

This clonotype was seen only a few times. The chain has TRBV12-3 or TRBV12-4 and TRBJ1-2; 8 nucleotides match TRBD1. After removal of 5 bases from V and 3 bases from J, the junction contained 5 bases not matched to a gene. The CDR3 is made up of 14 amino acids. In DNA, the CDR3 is TGTGCCAGCAGTGACAGGGGTTGGGACTATGGCTACACCTTC. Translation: CASSDRGWDYGYTF.

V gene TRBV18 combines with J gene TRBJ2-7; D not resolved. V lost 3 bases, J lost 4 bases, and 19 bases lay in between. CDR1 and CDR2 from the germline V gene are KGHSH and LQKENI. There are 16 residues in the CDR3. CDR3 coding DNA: TGTGCCAGCTCACCCGCAAGTGTGGCAGACATTTACGAGCAGTACTTC. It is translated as CASSPASVADIYEQYF.

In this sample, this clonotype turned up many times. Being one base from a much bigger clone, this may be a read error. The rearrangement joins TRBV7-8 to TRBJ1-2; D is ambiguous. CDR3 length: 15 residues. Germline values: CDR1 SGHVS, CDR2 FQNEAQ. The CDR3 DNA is TGTGCCAGCAGCTTAGCGTTAGGCCCTAACTATGGCTGCCCCTTC. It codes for CASSLALGPNYGCPF.

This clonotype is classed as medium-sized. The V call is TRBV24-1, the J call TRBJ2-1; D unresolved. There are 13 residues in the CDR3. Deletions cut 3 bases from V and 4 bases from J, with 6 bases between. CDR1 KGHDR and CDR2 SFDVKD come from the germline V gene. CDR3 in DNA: TGTGCCACCAGTGATGACACTTACAATGAGCAGTTCTTC. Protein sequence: CATSDDTYNEQFF.

The CDR3 DNA reads TGTGCCAGCAGCCTTTACCGGGGAGACTCCTACGAGCAGTACTTC. Amino acids: CASSLYRGDSYEQYF. The chain is built from TRBV11-1 and TRBJ2-7; possibly TRBD2 for D (5 bases). Per the germline V gene, CDR1 is SGHAT and CDR2 is FQDESV (reference sequence). This CDR3 region has 15 residues. With 5 bases removed from V and 0 bases from J, the gap between germline ends came to 14 bases.

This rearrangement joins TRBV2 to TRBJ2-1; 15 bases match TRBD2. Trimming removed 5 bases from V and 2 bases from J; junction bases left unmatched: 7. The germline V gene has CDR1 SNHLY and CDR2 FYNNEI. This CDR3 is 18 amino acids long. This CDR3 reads CASSWTSGGATAYNEQFF. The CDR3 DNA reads TGTGCCAGCAGTTGGACTAGCGGGGGGGCCACGGCCTACAATGAGCAGTTCTTC.

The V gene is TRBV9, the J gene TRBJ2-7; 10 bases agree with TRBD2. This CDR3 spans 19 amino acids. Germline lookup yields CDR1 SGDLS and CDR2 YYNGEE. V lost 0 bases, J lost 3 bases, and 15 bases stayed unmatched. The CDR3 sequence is CASSVVRLWASGGIYEQYF. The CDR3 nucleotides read TGTGCCAGCAGCGTAGTCAGATTGTGGGCTAGCGGGGGAATCTACGAGCAGTACTTC.

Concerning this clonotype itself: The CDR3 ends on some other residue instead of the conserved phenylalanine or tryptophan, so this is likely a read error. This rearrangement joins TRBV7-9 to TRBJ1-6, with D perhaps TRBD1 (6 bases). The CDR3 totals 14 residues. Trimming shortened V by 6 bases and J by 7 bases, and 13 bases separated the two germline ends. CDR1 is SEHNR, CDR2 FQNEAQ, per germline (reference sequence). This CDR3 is CASSGGGQNSPLHL. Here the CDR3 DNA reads TGTGCCAGCAGTGGAGGGGGTCAAAATTCACCCCTCCACCTT.

The CDR3 DNA is TGTGCCAGCATAATCGGGGGGGGCTACAATGAGCAGTTCTTC. It encodes CASIIGGGYNEQFF. This chain connects TRBV12-3 or TRBV12-4 to TRBJ2-1; TRBD2 agrees at 8 bases. The CDR3 loop spans 14 amino acids. V dropped 7 bases and J dropped 3; count of bases not matched to a gene: 5.

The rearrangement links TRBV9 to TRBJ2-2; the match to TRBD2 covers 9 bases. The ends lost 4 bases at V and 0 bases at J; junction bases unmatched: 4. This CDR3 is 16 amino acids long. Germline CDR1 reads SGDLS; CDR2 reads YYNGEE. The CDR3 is CASSTRLAANTGELFF. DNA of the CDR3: TGTGCCAGCAGCACCCGACTAGCGGCGAACACCGGGGAGCTGTTTTTT.

As DNA, the CDR3 is TGCAGTGCTGCCCGTAGCGGGGGGGCAGTAGATACGCAGTATTTT. Its protein product is CSAARSGGAVDTQYF. The V gene is TRBV20-1, the J gene TRBJ2-3, with 11 nucleotides matching TRBD2. Germline-derived CDR1 and CDR2 are DFQATT and SNEGSKA (reference sequence). V was pared by 5 bases and J by 5 bases, with 9 bases of the junction left unmatched. The CDR3 length is 15 residues.